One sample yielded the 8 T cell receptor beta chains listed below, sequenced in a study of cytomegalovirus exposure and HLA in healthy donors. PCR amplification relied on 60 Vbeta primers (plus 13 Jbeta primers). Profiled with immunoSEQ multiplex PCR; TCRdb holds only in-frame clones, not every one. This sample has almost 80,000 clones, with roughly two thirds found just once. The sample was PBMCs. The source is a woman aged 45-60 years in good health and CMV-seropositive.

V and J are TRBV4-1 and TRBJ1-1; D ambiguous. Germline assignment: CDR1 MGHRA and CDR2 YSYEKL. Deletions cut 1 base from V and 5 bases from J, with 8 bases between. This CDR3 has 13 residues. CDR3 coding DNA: TGCGCCAGCAGCCAAGTGCTGCAGACTGAAGCTTTCTTT. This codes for CASSQVLQTEAFF.

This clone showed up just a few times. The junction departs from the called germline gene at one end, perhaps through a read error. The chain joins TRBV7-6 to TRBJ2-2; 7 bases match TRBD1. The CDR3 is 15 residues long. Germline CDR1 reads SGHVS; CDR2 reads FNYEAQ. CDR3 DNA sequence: TGTGCCAGCAGACATGAGGGGGCGAAGACCGGGGAGCTGTTTTTT. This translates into CASRHEGAKTGELFF.

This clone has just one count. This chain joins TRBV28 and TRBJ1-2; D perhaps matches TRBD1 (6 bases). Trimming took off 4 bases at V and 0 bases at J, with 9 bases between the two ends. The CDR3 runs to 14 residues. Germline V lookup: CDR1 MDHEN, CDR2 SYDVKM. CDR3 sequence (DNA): TGTGCCAGCAGTTGGGACACTACTAACTATGGCTACACCTTC. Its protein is CASSWDTTNYGYTF.

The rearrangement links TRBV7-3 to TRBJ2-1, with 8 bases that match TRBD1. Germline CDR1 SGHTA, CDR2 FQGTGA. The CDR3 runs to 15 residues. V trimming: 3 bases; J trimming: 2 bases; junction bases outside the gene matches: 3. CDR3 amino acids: CASSLDREAYNEQFF. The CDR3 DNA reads TGTGCCAGCAGCTTGGACAGGGAAGCCTACAATGAGCAGTTCTTC.

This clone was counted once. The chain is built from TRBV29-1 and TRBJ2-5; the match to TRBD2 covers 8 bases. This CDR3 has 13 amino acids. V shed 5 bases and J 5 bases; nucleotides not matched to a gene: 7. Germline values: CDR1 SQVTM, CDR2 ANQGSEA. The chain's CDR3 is CSVPSGGTETQYF. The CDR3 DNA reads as TGCAGCGTTCCCAGCGGGGGCACGGAGACCCAGTACTTC.

The CDR3: CAISEGQESTEAFF. The CDR3 DNA follows: TGTGCCATCAGTGAGGGGCAAGAGAGCACTGAAGCTTTCTTT. The rearrangement uses TRBV10-3 and TRBJ1-1; D is ambiguous. Germline V CDR1 and CDR2: ENHRY, SYGVKD. Trimming pared 2 bases from V and 4 bases from J, leaving 11 bases between. This CDR3 has 14 residues.

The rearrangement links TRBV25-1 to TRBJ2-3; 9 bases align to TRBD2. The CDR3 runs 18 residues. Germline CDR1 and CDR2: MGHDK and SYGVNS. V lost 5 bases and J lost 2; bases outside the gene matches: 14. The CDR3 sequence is CASSPRSRSGGPTDTQYF. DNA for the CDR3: TGTGCCAGCAGTCCAAGATCCCGAAGCGGGGGGCCCACAGATACGCAGTATTTT.

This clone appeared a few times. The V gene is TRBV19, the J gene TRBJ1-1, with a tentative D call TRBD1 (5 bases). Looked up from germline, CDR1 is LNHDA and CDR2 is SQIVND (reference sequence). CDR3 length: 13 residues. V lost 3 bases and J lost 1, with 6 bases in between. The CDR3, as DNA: TGTGCCAGTAGTATCCAGGGGAACACTGAAGCTTTCTTT. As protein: CASSIQGNTEAFF.